The next 26 T cell receptor beta chains were all read from a single sample in a study of blood T cell repertoires in COVID-19 (dated by TCRdb to about 2020). The library was built by means of the immunoSEQ multiplex PCR assay. The table comes from immuneACCESS by way of TCRdb, which keeps in-frame sequences with V and J called. Part of the clones is missing from these tables; in studies checked, under half for an unresolved V gene and the rest for unknown reasons. The sample data list about 320,000 clones, and approximately 84% of these were observed just once. The leading ten clones occupy about 10% of the sample. The sample taken for sequencing was PBMCs or T cells enriched from blood (not recorded which). The source of these receptors is a young woman who had recovered from COVID-19.

V is TRBV19 and J is TRBJ1-1, with 9 bases fitting TRBD1. There are 14 residues in the CDR3. Germline trimming cut 5 bases from V and 7 bases from J; bases unmatched to any gene: 8. Per the germline V gene, CDR1 is LNHDA and CDR2 is SQIVND (reference sequence). In DNA, the CDR3 is TGTGCCAGTAGTTCCGGACAGGGGTTTGGTGAAGCTTTCTTT. It yields the protein CASSSGQGFGEAFF.

The chain combines TRBV29-1 with TRBJ1-1; 8 nucleotides match TRBD1. Germline lookup yields CDR1 SQVTM and CDR2 ANQGSEA. CDR3 length: 14 residues. V gave up 2 bases and J gave up 3 bases; unmatched junction bases: 5. The chain's CDR3 is CSVERQGLYTEAFF. The CDR3 DNA sequence: TGCAGCGTTGAACGACAGGGGCTGTACACTGAAGCTTTCTTT.

This clone was seen only once. The chain uses TRBV14 and TRBJ2-2, with D possibly matching TRBD2 (5 bases). CDR1 and CDR2 from the germline V gene are SGHDN and FVKESK. This CDR3 comprises 15 residues. The V end was cut by 1 base, the J end by 3 bases, with 9 bases between. The CDR3 bases are TGTGCCAGCAGCCAAGTTATGGGAGACACCGGGGAGCTGTTTTTT. Amino acid sequence: CASSQVMGDTGELFF.

The chain is built from TRBV19 and TRBJ2-2; no clear D gene. Germline CDR1 and CDR2: LNHDA and SQIVND (reference sequence). Trimming cost V 4 bases and J 0 bases, with 15 bases left between them. There are 17 residues in the CDR3. The CDR3 loop reads CASSTLLFMSNTGELFF. As DNA, the CDR3 is TGTGCCAGTAGTACCCTTTTATTTATGTCGAACACCGGGGAGCTGTTTTTT.

The chain is built from TRBV7-3 and TRBJ2-3, with D perhaps matching TRBD2 (6 bases). Trimming removed 5 bases at V and 4 bases at J, with 13 bases between. This CDR3 has 14 amino acids. Germline-derived CDR1 and CDR2 are SGHTA and FQGTGA. The CDR3, as DNA: TGTGCCAGCAGCAATACGGGAGCTGCAGATACGCAGTATTTT. It is translated as CASSNTGAADTQYF. The entire variable domain, with the rest obtained from reference TRBV7-3 and TRBJ2-3, is as follows: GAGVSQTPSNKVTEKGKYVELRCDPISGHTALYWYRQSLGQGPEFLIYFQGTGAADDSGLPNDRFFAVRPEGSVSTLKIQRTERGDSAVYLCASSNTGAADTQYFGPGTRLTVL.

This chain connects TRBV18 to TRBJ1-1; D is undetermined. The V end lost 2 bases, the J end lost 1 base, and 8 bases lay between the germline ends. The CDR3 consists of 14 residues. Germline V gives CDR1 KGHSH, CDR2 LQKENI. The CDR3 here is CASSPRQANTEAFF. The CDR3 bases are TGTGCCAGCTCACCAAGGCAGGCGAACACTGAAGCTTTCTTT.

The chain recombines TRBV9 with TRBJ1-2; tentative D call: TRBD1 (6 bases). Trimming removed 3 bases at V and 1 base at J, with 13 bases between. The CDR3 has 15 residues. Per germline, CDR1 SGDLS and CDR2 YYNGEE. For the CDR3, the DNA is TGTGCCAGCAGCGGGACAGCGATAATTAACTATGGCTACACCTTC. It specifies CASSGTAIINYGYTF. The full variable domain, completed using reference TRBV9 and TRBJ1-2, is DSGVTQTPKHLITATGQRVTLRCSPRSGDLSVYWYQQSLDQGLQFLIQYYNGEERAKGNILERFSAQQFPDLHSELNLSSLELGDSALYFCASSGTAIINYGYTFGSGTRLTVV.

V and J are TRBV7-2 and TRBJ1-1, with 8 bases matching TRBD1. Trimming removed 4 bases from V and 4 bases from J; junction bases left unmatched: 5. Germline V CDR1 and CDR2: SGHTA, FQGNSA. CDR3 length: 14 residues. CDR3 nucleotides: TGTGCCAGCAGCTCCGGACAGGGAGTCACTGAAGCTTTCTTT. It is translated as CASSSGQGVTEAFF. Based on the CDR3 plus reference TRBV7-2 and TRBJ1-1, the full variable domain is GAGVSQSPSNKVTEKGKDVELRCDPISGHTALYWYRQSLGQGLEFLIYFQGNSAPDKSGLPSDRFSAERTGGSVSTLTIQRTQQEDSAVYLCASSSGQGVTEAFFGQGTRLTVV.

The chain carries TRBV28 and TRBJ2-7; a possible D gene is TRBD1 (6 bases). Germline V gene lookup returns CDR1 MDHEN and CDR2 SYDVKM. CDR3 size: 16 residues. Trimming stripped 5 bases from V and 1 base from J, with 18 bases between. The CDR3: CASSLGWDTTSYEQYF. CDR3 in DNA: TGTGCCAGCAGTCTGGGGTGGGACACCACTTCCTACGAGCAGTACTTC.

With respect to this clone: Within the sample, other DNA sequences also encode this same CDR3. The rearrangement uses TRBV12-3 or TRBV12-4 and TRBJ1-5; maybe TRBD1 (5 bases). The V end was cut by 4 bases, the J end by 4 bases, with 5 bases between. This CDR3 is built from 12 residues. The CDR3 coding sequence is TGTGCCAGCAGTTCAGGGAATCAGCCCCAGCATTTT. This sequence encodes CASSSGNQPQHF.

The chain joins TRBV28 to TRBJ2-5, with 10 nucleotides matching TRBD2. The CDR3 extends over 16 amino acids. Losses at the gene ends were 1 base for V and 0 bases for J; bases not matched to a gene: 2. CDR1 MDHEN and CDR2 SYDVKM come from the germline V gene. The CDR3 protein is CASSLSSGGNQETQYF. The CDR3 region has the DNA TGTGCCAGCAGTTTATCTAGCGGGGGAAACCAAGAGACCCAGTACTTC.

This chain links TRBV4-2 with TRBJ1-6, with a possible D match to TRBD1 (5 bases). This CDR3 is built from 15 residues. V lost 4 bases, J lost 8 bases, and 15 bases lay in between. CDR1 is LGHNA, CDR2 YNFKEQ, per germline. The CDR3 nucleotides read TGTGCCAGCAGCCCAACAGGCGTCGAGTATTCACCCCTCCACTTT. Encoded protein: CASSPTGVEYSPLHF.

V usage is TRBV9 and J usage is TRBJ1-2; D is perhaps TRBD1 (6 bases). The V gene's germline CDR1 is SGDLS and CDR2 YYNGEE. The CDR3 contains 15 residues. V lost 0 bases, J lost 8 bases, and 17 bases lay in between. CDR3 amino acids: CASSVATGNPMGYTF. The CDR3 nucleotides read TGTGCCAGCAGCGTAGCCACAGGGAACCCTATGGGCTACACCTTC.

The chain uses TRBV5-1 and TRBJ1-4, with unresolved D. CDR1 and CDR2 from the germline V gene are SGHRS and YFSETQ. The V and J ends lost 0 bases and 5 bases respectively, with 8 bases between them. The CDR3 has 14 amino acids. The DNA for the CDR3 is TGCGCCAGCAGCTTGGGGGCAGGCAATGAAAAACTGTTTTTT. It encodes CASSLGAGNEKLFF.

This clone was counted at least ten times. The CDR3 reads CASSFQTGALAFF. Written as DNA, the CDR3 is TGCGCCAGCAGCTTCCAAACAGGGGCTCTGGCTTTCTTT. The chain uses TRBV5-1 and TRBJ1-1, with 7 bases aligning to TRBD1. V lost 2 bases, J lost 11 bases, and 9 bases stayed unmatched. The V gene's germline CDR1 is SGHRS and CDR2 YFSETQ. The CDR3 contains 13 residues.

The rearrangement joins TRBV4-1 to TRBJ1-6, with D perhaps matching TRBD1 (6 bases). The CDR3 sequence is 18 residues long. The germline V gene has CDR1 MGHRA and CDR2 YSYEKL. Trimming pared 2 bases from V and 6 bases from J, leaving 20 bases between. For the CDR3, the DNA is TGCGCCAGCAGCCAAATCTTGGGGGAAGGGGGTCGTAATTCACCCCTCCACTTT. Translation gives CASSQILGEGGRNSPLHF.

V and J are TRBV19 and TRBJ1-1; D uncertain. The germline V gene has CDR1 LNHDA and CDR2 SQIVND (reference sequence). Trimming pared 10 bases from V and 2 bases from J, leaving 8 bases between. This CDR3 is built from 11 residues. The CDR3: CATIFNTEAFF. CDR3 nucleotides: TGTGCCACCATTTTCAACACTGAAGCTTTCTTT.

The count of this clone is one. J is TRBJ2-6 and V is TRBV28, with TRBD2 as a possible D gene (5 bases). Between the trimmed V and J ends, which lost 8 bases and 0 bases, there was a span of 14 bases. This CDR3 is built from 16 residues. The germline gives CDR1 MDHEN, CDR2 SYDVKM. The CDR3 sequence is CASHNGRDSGANVLTF. CDR3 in DNA: TGTGCCAGCCACAATGGACGGGACTCTGGGGCCAACGTCCTGACTTTC.

The V gene is TRBV6-5, the J gene TRBJ1-4; a weak D match, TRBD1 (5 bases). In germline, CDR1 is MNHEY, CDR2 SVGAGI. The CDR3 covers 14 residues. V was trimmed by 2 bases and J by 4 bases, leaving 8 bases between them. CDR3 in DNA: TGTGCCAGCAGTTACGGAAGGGGTAATGAAAAACTGTTTTTT. Translation: CASSYGRGNEKLFF.

This chain uses TRBV4-1 with TRBJ2-3, with 7 bases aligning to TRBD1. The CDR3 extends over 14 amino acids. Per the germline V gene, CDR1 is MGHRA and CDR2 is YSYEKL. Trimming took 4 bases from V and 2 from J; bases not matched to a gene: 3. The CDR3 region is CASSRDSLTDTQYF. The DNA of the CDR3 is TGCGCCAGCAGCCGGGACAGCCTCACAGATACGCAGTATTTT.

V usage is TRBV28 and J usage is TRBJ1-2, with D possibly being TRBD1 (6 bases). Germline V gene sequence: CDR1 MDHEN, CDR2 SYDVKM. Trimming stripped 5 bases from V and 4 bases from J, with 11 bases between. The CDR3 spans 13 residues. The CDR3 DNA reads TGTGCCAGCAGTAAACAGGGCCTCTATGGCTACACCTTC. Translation gives CASSKQGLYGYTF.

The rearrangement uses TRBV28 and TRBJ1-3, with D possibly matching TRBD1 (5 bases). This CDR3 region has 14 residues. Between the trimmed V and J ends, which lost 8 bases and 1 base, there was a span of 12 bases. CDR1 and CDR2 (germline): MDHEN, SYDVKM. CDR3 protein: CASVSRTSGNTIYF. CDR3 coding DNA: TGTGCCAGCGTATCTAGGACATCTGGAAACACCATATATTTT.

The rearrangement links TRBV6-6 to TRBJ2-5; 10 positions agree with TRBD1. CDR1 MNHNY and CDR2 SVGAGI come from the germline V gene (reference sequence). The CDR3 has 15 residues. J gave up 4 bases and V 5 bases, and 7 bases lay outside the gene matches. The chain's CDR3 is CASSRTGGVGETQYF. CDR3 in DNA: TGTGCCAGCAGTCGGACAGGGGGAGTAGGAGAGACCCAGTACTTC.

This sequence joins TRBV2 and TRBJ2-2, with D perhaps matching TRBD1 (6 bases). Germline assignment: CDR1 SNHLY and CDR2 FYNNEI. The V and J ends lost 7 bases and 0 bases respectively, with 12 bases between them. CDR3 size: 15 residues. CDR3 residues: CASILGGSNTGELFF. DNA for the CDR3: TGTGCCAGCATTCTAGGGGGATCGAACACCGGGGAGCTGTTTTTT.

This clone was recorded a few times. CDR3 loop: CAWSVGGNKLEQYF. The CDR3 DNA reads as TGTGCCTGGAGTGTAGGAGGAAATAAGCTCGAGCAGTACTTC. The V call is TRBV30, the J call TRBJ2-7, with D perhaps matching TRBD2 (5 bases). The CDR3 has 14 amino acids. The germline gives CDR1 GTSNPN, CDR2 SVGIG (reference sequence). Trimming took off 0 bases at V and 6 bases at J, with 15 bases between the two ends.

The V and J genes are TRBV4-1 and TRBJ2-3; the match to TRBD2 covers 7 bases. This CDR3 is built from 17 residues. Germline V lookup: CDR1 MGHRA, CDR2 YSYEKL. Germline trimming cut 3 bases from V and 1 base from J; bases unmatched to any gene: 10. DNA of the CDR3: TGCGCCAGCAGCCAGGCGCTAGCGGTGTTCCGCACAGATACGCAGTATTTT. This encodes CASSQALAVFRTDTQYF.